This T cell receptor beta chain comes out of a study of identical twins. This clonotype has a count of ten or more. Its antigen is still unknown. Template switching created a universal primer site, and the cDNA included unique molecular identifiers. TCRdb passed the 5' RACE reads through MiXCR, listing each CDR3 protein once. The sample has 350,000 or so distinct CDR3 sequences, approximately 9.1% seen once. The CDR3 length is 15 residues. Trimming cost V 6 bases and J 3 bases, with 14 bases left between them. Regarding the study as a whole: Zero-insertion analyses might be partly confounded by invariant T cells like MAIT and iNKT. Out-of-frame alpha sequences shared between twins exhibited an excess of low generation probability.

This chain connects TRBV12-3 or TRBV12-4 to TRBJ2-2; D not resolved. The origin of this receptor is a woman between 45 and 60 years old in good health. Input material: naive T cells sorted from blood. CDR3 in amino acids: CASSAADTYTGELFF. The CDR3 bases are TGTGCCAGCAGCGCCGCTGACACCTACACCGGGGAGCTGTTTTTT.